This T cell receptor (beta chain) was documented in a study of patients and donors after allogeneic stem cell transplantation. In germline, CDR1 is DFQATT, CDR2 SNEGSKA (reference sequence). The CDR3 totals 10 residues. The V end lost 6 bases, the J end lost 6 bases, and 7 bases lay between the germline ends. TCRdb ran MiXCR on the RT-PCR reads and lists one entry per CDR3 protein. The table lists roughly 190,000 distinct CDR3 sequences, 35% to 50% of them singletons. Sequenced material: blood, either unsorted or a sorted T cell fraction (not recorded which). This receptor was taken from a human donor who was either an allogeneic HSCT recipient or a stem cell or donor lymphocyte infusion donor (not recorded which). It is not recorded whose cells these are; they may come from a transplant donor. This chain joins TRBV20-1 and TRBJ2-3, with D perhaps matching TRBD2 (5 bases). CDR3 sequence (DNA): TGCAGTGCAGCGGCGGATACGCAGTATTTT. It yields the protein CSAAADTQYF.